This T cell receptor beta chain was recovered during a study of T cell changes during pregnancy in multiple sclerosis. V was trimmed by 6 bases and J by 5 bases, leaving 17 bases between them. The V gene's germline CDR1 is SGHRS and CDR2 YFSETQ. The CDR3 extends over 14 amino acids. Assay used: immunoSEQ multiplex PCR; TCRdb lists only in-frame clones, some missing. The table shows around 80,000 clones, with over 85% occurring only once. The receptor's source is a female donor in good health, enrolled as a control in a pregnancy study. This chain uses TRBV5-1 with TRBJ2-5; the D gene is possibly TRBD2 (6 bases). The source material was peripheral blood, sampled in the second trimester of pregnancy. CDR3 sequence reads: CASTMSGQGETQYF. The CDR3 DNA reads TGCGCCAGCACGATGAGCGGGCAGGGCGAGACCCAGTACTTC.